A single sample gave rise to the 24 T cell receptor beta chains below, sequenced in a study of identifying expanded T cells in peripheral blood. The repertoire was sequenced with immunoSEQ multiplex PCR; TCRdb's copy has only in-frame clones and lacks some. The sample shows about 90,000 clones, about 90% of them seen only once. Sequencing was carried out using blood. These TCRs come from a person between 18 and 75 years old in good health.

The V gene is TRBV5-4, the J gene TRBJ1-3; 8 nucleotides line up with TRBD1. V lost 4 bases to trimming and J lost 0 bases; unmatched junction nucleotides: 15. The CDR3 runs to 19 residues. From germline, CDR1 is SGHNT and CDR2 YYREEE (reference sequence). CDR3 loop: CASSPLPETGATSGNTIYF. The CDR3 bases are TGTGCCAGCAGCCCCCTGCCGGAGACAGGGGCGACCTCTGGAAACACCATATATTTT.

This clone was counted between two and nine times. The J gene is TRBJ1-2, the V gene TRBV7-2; 7 positions agree with TRBD1. The CDR3 is 15 amino acids. Germline assignment: CDR1 SGHTA and CDR2 FQGNSA. J was trimmed by 4 bases and V by 1 base; bases with no gene match: 6. CDR3 protein: CASSLGQGVSYGYTF. In nucleotides, the CDR3 is TGTGCCAGCAGCTTAGGACAGGGCGTCTCCTATGGCTACACCTTC. The full variable domain, rest sourced from reference TRBV7-2 and TRBJ1-2, is GAGVSQSPSNKVTEKGKDVELRCDPISGHTALYWYRQSLGQGLEFLIYFQGNSAPDKSGLPSDRFSAERTGGSVSTLTIQRTQQEDSAVYLCASSLGQGVSYGYTFGSGTRLTVV.

The gene calls are TRBV7-6 and TRBJ2-5, with TRBD1 as a possible D gene (6 bases). The germline gives CDR1 SGHVS, CDR2 FNYEAQ. The CDR3 totals 13 residues. Between the trimmed V and J ends, which lost 5 bases and 7 bases, there was a span of 14 bases. The CDR3: CASSLGTTGTQYF. The CDR3 DNA follows: TGTGCCAGCAGCCTAGGGACAACGGGGACCCAGTACTTC.

This chain links TRBV27 with TRBJ1-2, with 8 bases aligning to TRBD1. The germline V gene encodes CDR1 MNHEY and CDR2 SMNVEV (reference sequence). The CDR3 length is 13 residues. V shed 5 bases and J 5 bases; nucleotides not matched to a gene: 4. DNA for the CDR3: TGTGCCAGCAGTCAGGGGGCACGGTATGGCTACACCTTC. It is translated as CASSQGARYGYTF.

This chain uses TRBV7-7 with TRBJ2-2; D may correspond to TRBD1 or TRBD2 (5 bases each). The length of the CDR3 is 15 residues. The germline V gene has CDR1 SSHAT and CDR2 FNYEAQ (reference sequence). Trimming took off 4 bases at V and 5 bases at J, with 14 bases between the two ends. CDR3 in amino acids: CASSSTGGRTGELFF. CDR3 sequence (DNA): TGTGCCAGCAGCTCAACTGGGGGTAGGACCGGGGAGCTGTTTTTT.

The V gene is TRBV6-5, the J gene TRBJ2-1; D is unclear. The CDR3 consists of 16 residues. CDR1 is MNHEY, CDR2 SVGAGI, per germline. V dropped 2 bases and J dropped 0 bases, with 11 bases sitting between them. CDR3 region: CASSYERPSSYNEQFF. CDR3 in DNA: TGTGCCAGCAGTTACGAACGGCCGAGCTCCTACAATGAGCAGTTCTTC.

CDR3 sequence: CASSFQQGKETQYF. The CDR3 nucleotides read TGTGCCAGCAGCTTCCAACAGGGGAAAGAGACCCAGTACTTC. The chain has TRBV7-9 and TRBJ2-5; 7 bases are a match to TRBD1. Germline lookup yields CDR1 SEHNR and CDR2 FQNEAQ (reference sequence). With V trimmed by 3 bases and J by 3 bases, 4 bases remained unmatched. The CDR3 length is 14 residues. Using reference TRBV7-9 and TRBJ2-5 for the parts outside the CDR3, the full variable domain is DTGVSQNPRHKITKRGQNVTFRCDPISEHNRLYWYRQTLGQGPEFLTYFQNEAQLEKSRLLSDRFSAERPKGSFSTLEIQRTEQGDSAMYLCASSFQQGKETQYFGPGTRLLVL.

This rearrangement joins TRBV30 to TRBJ1-2; 9 nucleotides line up with TRBD1. V shed 7 bases and J 4 bases; nucleotides not matched to a gene: 16. CDR3 size: 16 residues. Germline CDR1 GTSNPN, CDR2 SVGIG (reference sequence). The CDR3 sequence: CASLGGQGNSFYGYTF. CDR3 nucleotides: TGTGCCTCCTTAGGGGGACAGGGTAACTCGTTCTATGGCTACACCTTC.

The chain recombines TRBV29-1 with TRBJ2-2; D might be TRBD1 (6 bases). The V end lost 7 bases, the J end lost 2 bases, and 14 bases lay between the germline ends. The CDR3 length is 14 residues. Germline loops: CDR1 SQVTM, CDR2 ANQGSEA. CDR3 DNA sequence: TGCAGCGCCTCCGGGACAAGAAACACCGGGGAGCTGTTTTTT. Its protein product is CSASGTRNTGELFF.

The J gene is TRBJ1-5, the V gene TRBV19; TRBD1 might be the D (5 bases). The germline V and J ends were trimmed by 7 bases and 5 bases, with 12 bases remaining between them. The CDR3 length is 13 residues. CDR1 is LNHDA, CDR2 SQIVND, per germline (reference sequence). The CDR3 is CASTTDSYQPQHF. The CDR3 DNA is TGTGCCAGTACCACCGACAGCTATCAGCCCCAGCATTTT.

The rearrangement links TRBV7-6 to TRBJ2-7; D not certain. In germline, CDR1 is SGHVS, CDR2 FNYEAQ. There are 13 residues in the CDR3. With 1 base removed from V and 4 bases from J, the gap between germline ends came to 8 bases. DNA for the CDR3: TGTGCCAGCAGCTTAGGGCCCCTGTACGAGCAGTACTTC. Its protein is CASSLGPLYEQYF.

The rearrangement links TRBV19 to TRBJ1-5, with no clear D. The CDR3 runs to 13 residues. Germline CDR1 is LNHDA and CDR2 is SQIVND (reference sequence). The V end lost 5 bases, the J end lost 3 bases, and 8 bases lay between the germline ends. The CDR3 here is CASSWEVNQPQHF. The CDR3 nucleotides read TGTGCCAGTAGTTGGGAGGTCAATCAGCCCCAGCATTTT.

The chain carries TRBV11-3 and TRBJ2-2; D gene ambiguous. V lost 3 bases and J lost 1, with 21 bases in between. The length of the CDR3 is 19 residues. The germline V gene encodes CDR1 SGHNT and CDR2 YENEEA. The CDR3 region is CASSLLSPWPGRNTGELFF. CDR3 coding DNA: TGTGCCAGCAGCTTGCTCTCGCCGTGGCCGGGCCGGAACACCGGGGAGCTGTTTTTT.

This chain joins TRBV4-3 and TRBJ1-2; D may be TRBD1 (6 bases). V was clipped by 5 bases and J by 4 bases, with 20 bases between them. The CDR3 spans 16 residues. The germline V gene encodes CDR1 LGHNA and CDR2 YSLEER. CDR3 nucleotide sequence: TGCGCCAGCAGCTCAAGCCGGGCGGGGGCAGGCTATGGCTACACCTTC. Translation gives CASSSSRAGAGYGYTF.

This chain connects TRBV19 to TRBJ1-3; no reliable D call. Deletions cut 7 bases from V and 1 base from J, with 8 bases between. The CDR3 is 13 residues long. Germline CDR1 and CDR2: LNHDA and SQIVND (reference sequence). The CDR3 DNA reads as TGTGCCAGTACCGAGGGATCTGGAAACACCATATATTTT. Amino acid sequence: CASTEGSGNTIYF.

This sequence joins TRBV6-5 and TRBJ1-1; D uncertain. The CDR3 is 14 residues long. Germline values: CDR1 MNHEY, CDR2 SVGAGI. With 2 bases removed from V and 6 bases from J, the gap between germline ends came to 13 bases. CDR3 region: CASSYDTRRAEAFF. DNA for the CDR3: TGTGCCAGCAGTTACGACACCCGGCGCGCTGAAGCTTTCTTT.

The gene calls are TRBV19 and TRBJ1-1, with a weak D call TRBD1 (5 bases). The germline V gene has CDR1 LNHDA and CDR2 SQIVND (reference sequence). The CDR3 runs to 13 residues. Trimming cost V 9 bases and J 2 bases, with 13 bases left between them. The CDR3 spells CASRKTANTEAFF. In DNA, the CDR3 is TGTGCCAGCAGAAAGACAGCTAACACTGAAGCTTTCTTT.

The V call is TRBV5-6, the J call TRBJ2-4; no clear D. The CDR3 covers 16 residues. Germline V CDR1 and CDR2: SGHDT, YYEEEE. The V end lost 2 bases, the J end lost 0 bases, and 12 bases lay between the germline ends. CDR3 sequence: CASSFKKLLAKNIQYF. The CDR3 nucleotides read TGTGCCAGCAGCTTTAAAAAGCTTCTAGCCAAAAACATTCAGTACTTC.

V gene TRBV19 combines with J gene TRBJ2-4; D assignment may be TRBD1 or TRBD2 (5 bases each). V was trimmed by 5 bases and J by 3 bases, leaving 20 bases between them. CDR1 is LNHDA and CDR2 is SQIVND in the germline V gene (reference sequence). This CDR3 is 17 amino acids long. The CDR3 region has the DNA TGTGCCAGTAGTTTCAGAATATCAGGGAGTGGCAAAAACATTCAGTACTTC. Protein sequence: CASSFRISGSGKNIQYF.

This clone was seen only a few times. The V and J genes are TRBV9 and TRBJ2-3, with D perhaps matching TRBD1 or TRBD2 (5 bases each). The CDR3 is made up of 13 amino acids. Between the trimmed V and J ends, which lost 0 bases and 8 bases, there was a span of 10 bases. CDR1 and CDR2 from the germline V gene are SGDLS and YYNGEE. DNA for the CDR3: TGTGCCAGCAGCGTAGCTACTGGGGGTACGCAGTATTTT. Amino acid sequence: CASSVATGGTQYF.

The chain recombines TRBV7-9 with TRBJ2-7; no reliable D call. Trimming took 1 base from V and 5 from J, leaving 12 bases between them. CDR3 length: 14 residues. Germline CDR1 reads SEHNR; CDR2 reads FQNEAQ (reference sequence). This chain's CDR3 is CASSLGGRVHEQYF. CDR3 bases: TGTGCCAGCAGCTTAGGGGGAAGGGTCCACGAGCAGTACTTC.

Only one count was recorded for this clone. The gene calls are TRBV21-1 and TRBJ2-7; no DNA check was done on the table's D call, TRBD1. TRBV21-1 is flagged as a pseudogene. The CDR3 contains 18 residues. CDR3 protein: CASSKVKGQGNFRREQYF. DNA of the CDR3: TGTGCCAGCAGCAAAGTGAAGGGACAGGGGAATTTCCGAAGGGAGCAGTACTTC.

V and J are TRBV5-4 and TRBJ2-5; 8 positions agree with TRBD1. CDR3 length: 14 amino acids. Trimming removed 0 bases from V and 2 bases from J; junction bases left unmatched: 0. Per germline, CDR1 SGHNT and CDR2 YYREEE (reference sequence). This CDR3 reads CASSLGQGQETQYF. CDR3 nucleotide sequence: TGTGCCAGCAGCTTGGGACAGGGGCAAGAGACCCAGTACTTC.

The gene calls are TRBV28 and TRBJ2-7; D possibly corresponds to TRBD1 (6 bases). V lost 6 bases and J lost 6, with 15 bases in between. This CDR3 region has 13 residues. The germline V gene encodes CDR1 MDHEN and CDR2 SYDVKM. The CDR3 bases are TGTGCCAGCAGGCGCCTCCCGACAGGCGAGCAGTACTTC. It codes for CASRRLPTGEQYF.